The rows below give T cell receptor beta chains drawn from one sample of a study of type 1 and type 2 diabetes patients. MiXCR, applied by TCRdb to the multiplex PCR reads, yields one record per CDR3 protein. The table lists 250,000 or so distinct CDR3 sequences, approximately 45% of them singletons. The sample comprised peripheral blood mononuclear cells (PBMCs). Receptor source: a man younger than 35 with type 2 diabetes. Both conserved end residues are part of each CDR3. The D gene is left open where the match is weak. Some rows mark clone size as missing; the rest say once, few, many or name a class of expanded clone.

.	TRBV19	TRBJ2-7	.	TGTGCCAGTAAGGATCTCCCGAGCTCCTACGAGCAGTACTTC	CASKDLPSSYEQYF
.	TRBV2	TRBJ2-5	.	TGTGCCAGCAGCACACCACTAGCACCACGAGAGACCCAGTACTTC	CASSTPLAPRETQYF
.	TRBV25-1	TRBJ1-1	.	TGTGCCAGCAGCTTAGGCTTGTCGAGTGGGAACACTGAAGCTTTCTTT	CASSLGLSSGNTEAFF
TRBD2	TRBV6-1	TRBJ2-7	.	TGTGCCAGCCACCGGATGCTAGCGGGAGGGACTTCTAGCTCCTACGAGCAGTACTTC	CASHRMLAGGTSSSYEQYF
TRBD1	TRBV7-8	TRBJ2-6	.	TGTGCCAGCAGCCTACTACAGGGGTATACTGGGGCCAACGTCCTGACTTTC	CASSLLQGYTGANVLTF
.	TRBV2	TRBJ2-7	few	TGTGCCAGCACACGGGGCTACGAGCAGTACTTC	CASTRGYEQYF
.	TRBV10-3	TRBJ1-4	few	TGTGCCATCAGTCCGGACATTACCGGCGAAAAACTGTTTTTT	CAISPDITGEKLFF
.	TRBV19	TRBJ1-1	.	TGTGCCAGTAGTTTCCAGGCGAGGAGGAACACTGAAGCTTTCTTT	CASSFQARRNTEAFF
.	TRBV6-6	TRBJ1-6	few	TGTGCCAGCAGTTCAGCGGACCTACAGGGCCGAAATTCACCCCTCCACTTT	CASSSADLQGRNSPLHF
.	TRBV10-2	TRBJ2-1	few	TGCGCCAGCAGTGTTGTCCAGGGCGGATACAATGAGCAGTTCTTC	CASSVVQGGYNEQFF
.	TRBV6-5	TRBJ2-1	.	TGTGCCAGCAGTTACTCCGGGCAGGGTACCTACAATGAGCAGTTCTTC	CASSYSGQGTYNEQFF
.	TRBV6-6	TRBJ2-5	.	TGTGCCAGCAGTCAGCTAGGGGCCGGTATGGAGACCCAGTACTTC	CASSQLGAGMETQYF
.	TRBV25-1	TRBJ2-3	many	TGTGCCAGCAGTGAATATACAGGGCCAGATACGCAGTATTTT	CASSEYTGPDTQYF
TRBD1	TRBV30	TRBJ2-7	.	TGTGCCAGTAGTATGGGGGACAGTTCGTACTTC	CASSMGDSSYF
.	TRBV12-3/TRBV12-4	TRBJ1-2	once	TGTGCCAGCAGGCAACAGAATAATTATGGCTACACCTTC	CASRQQNNYGYTF
.	TRBV20-1	TRBJ1-6	many	TGCAGTGCTAGACATTGGCGGGACTTGAGGACCCTCCACTTT	CSARHWRDLRTLHF
TRBD2	TRBV7-3	TRBJ2-1	.	TGTGCCAGCAGCCCTTTGGGGGCGGGGGGGTACAATGAGCAGTTCTTC	CASSPLGAGGYNEQFF
.	TRBV7-2	TRBJ2-3	few	TGTGCCAGCAGCTTAGCGCTGACAGATACGCAGTATTTT	CASSLALTDTQYF
.	TRBV19	TRBJ1-5	.	TGTGCCAGTAGTACCTTTAATAGCAATAGCAATCAGCCCCAGCATTTT	CASSTFNSNSNQPQHF
.	TRBV5-1	TRBJ2-2	.	TGCGCCAGCAGCTTGTCCGATACCACCGGGGAGCTGTTTTTT	CASSLSDTTGELFF
.	TRBV10-3	TRBJ1-2	.	TGTGCCATCAGTGGGGGCTCCTGGGAGAATGCCTACACCTTC	CAISGGSWENAYTF
.	TRBV11-2	TRBJ2-7	few	TGTGCCAGCAGCTTAGGGCTAGGGGCGAACGAGCAGTACTTC	CASSLGLGANEQYF
TRBD1	TRBV4-3	TRBJ2-7	.	TGCGCCAGCAGCCAAGTAGGGCCGGGACAGGGGGGTTTCGAGCAGTACTTC	CASSQVGPGQGGFEQYF
.	TRBV6-5	TRBJ2-7	.	TGTGCCAGCAGTGACGCTAGCTACGAGCAGTACTTC	CASSDASYEQYF
TRBD1	TRBV6-5	TRBJ1-1	.	TGTGCCAGCAGTCCCACAGGGGGAGAAGCTTTCTTT	CASSPTGGEAFF
.	TRBV19	TRBJ1-1	.	TGTGCCAGTAGCACTGACGGCATGAACACTGAAGCTTTCTTT	CASSTDGMNTEAFF
.	TRBV9	TRBJ1-2	few	TGTGCCAGCTCAGGGCCGTCGGGCCGCGGCTACACCTTC	CASSGPSGRGYTF
.	TRBV6-6	TRBJ1-4	.	TGTGCCAGCAGTACGGGCGGCCAGGCTGAAAAACTGTTTTTT	CASSTGGQAEKLFF
.	TRBV4-1	TRBJ1-4	.	TGCGCCAGCAGCCAAGTATTAGGGGCCTTAAATGAAAAACTGTTTTTT	CASSQVLGALNEKLFF
TRBD1	TRBV2	TRBJ2-5	many	TGTGCCAGCAGTGAGTGGACAGGAAAAGAGACCCAGTACTTC	CASSEWTGKETQYF
TRBD1	TRBV19	TRBJ1-2	once	TGTGCCAGTAGCGGTCCTAAAGGGGGCAGGAGGACTGATGGCTACACCTTC	CASSGPKGGRRTDGYTF
TRBD1	TRBV6-6	TRBJ2-2	.	TGTGCCAGCAATACTAAACCGGGACAGGGTAGCACCGGGGAGCTGTTTTTT	CASNTKPGQGSTGELFF
.	TRBV24-1	TRBJ2-7	many	TGTGCCACCAGTGCAGGATCCTACGAGCAGTACTTC	CATSAGSYEQYF
.	TRBV28	TRBJ2-7	.	TGTGCCAGCAGTTTCGACTTCACCCCCTACGAGCAGTACTTC	CASSFDFTPYEQYF
TRBD2	TRBV2	TRBJ2-1	.	TGTGCCAGCAGTGAAGAGGGGAGGGTAGCGCCCCACAATGAGCAGTTCTTC	CASSEEGRVAPHNEQFF
.	TRBV27	TRBJ1-6	.	TGTGCCAGCAGTTTACGCGGCGAGTCTCATAATTCACCCCTCCACTTT	CASSLRGESHNSPLHF
TRBD1	TRBV7-6	TRBJ2-7	.	TGTGCCAGCAGCAAGGACAGGGACACCTCCTACGAGCAGTACTTC	CASSKDRDTSYEQYF
.	TRBV6-5	TRBJ2-1	.	TGTGCCAGTAGTATTTCGGGGGATGAGCAGTCCTTC	CASSISGDEQSF
TRBD1	TRBV2	TRBJ2-1	.	TGTGCCGGGGACAGGCCTAAGGGTTACAATGAGCAGTTCTTC	CAGDRPKGYNEQFF
.	TRBV5-1	TRBJ1-2	.	TGCGCCAGCAGCTTGGTTGGCTACACCTTC	CASSLVGYTF
.	TRBV20-1	TRBJ2-5	.	TGCAGTGCTAGAGACAGGGATCGTACTCAGTACCAAGAGACCCAGTACTTC	CSARDRDRTQYQETQYF
.	TRBV28	TRBJ1-5	.	TGTGCCAGCAACTACCAAGGAGGGGGGAATCAGCCCCAGCATTTT	CASNYQGGGNQPQHF
TRBD2	TRBV4-1	TRBJ2-3	once	TGCGCCAGCAGCCTAACCGGGACTAGCGGGAGAACAGATACGCAGTATTTT	CASSLTGTSGRTDTQYF
TRBD1	TRBV7-3	TRBJ2-7	.	TGTGCCATCAGCGACCGGACAGGCTACGAGCAGTACTTC	CAISDRTGYEQYF
.	TRBV20-1	TRBJ2-2	few	TGCAGTGCTATGGACACCGGGGAGCTGTTTTTT	CSAMDTGELFF
.	TRBV12-3/TRBV12-4	TRBJ2-7	few	TGTGCCAGCAGTTGGTTGGGCCCATCCTACGAGCAGTACTTC	CASSWLGPSYEQYF